These T cell receptor beta chains were read from a single sample in a study of neurological immune-mediated disorders. TCRdb re-called the 5' RACE reads with MiXCR, one entry per CDR3 protein. The sample includes about 120,000 distinct CDR3 sequences, approximately 3.2% of them seen just once. Source material: PBMCs. The receptors derive from a woman younger than 45 with multiple sclerosis. Both conserved end residues are part of each CDR3. D genes are given only for firm matches. Only some rows state a clone size, as once, few, many or a class for expanded clones.

v_gene	abundance	j_gene	d_gene	CDR3nt	CDR3aa
TRBV20-1	many	TRBJ1-4	.	TGCAGTGCTATTTTACATGCAACTAATGAAAAACTGTTTTTT	CSAILHATNEKLFF
TRBV15	few	TRBJ2-1	TRBD2	TGTGCCACCAGCAGAGGGGGGGGTGAGCAGTTCTTC	CATSRGGGEQFF
TRBV15	many	TRBJ2-5	.	TGTGCCACCAGCAGAGAGCGGACCCAAGAGACCCAGTACTTC	CATSRERTQETQYF
TRBV6-5	many	TRBJ2-7	.	TGTGCCAGCAGTCGGAGGGTAGGGAGGACGGCGAGCTCCTACGAGCAGTACTTC	CASSRRVGRTASSYEQYF
TRBV12-3/TRBV12-4	many	TRBJ1-5	.	TGTGCCAGCAGTCCCTTTTTGGAAGGGGGCAATCAGCCCCAGCATTTT	CASSPFLEGGNQPQHF
TRBV6-5	many	TRBJ2-3	.	TGTGCCAGCAGTTACTCGACTCGGGTGGCCCCACACACAGATACGCAGTATTTT	CASSYSTRVAPHTDTQYF
TRBV7-9	many	TRBJ2-2	TRBD2	TGTGCCAGCAGCTTAATCGGGAGGGCCGCCGGGGAGCTGTTTTTT	CASSLIGRAAGELFF
TRBV3-1	many	TRBJ2-1	TRBD2	TGTGCCAGCAGCCCACTCGGGGGGGCGGGGAATGAGCAGTTCTTC	CASSPLGGAGNEQFF
TRBV4-1	many	TRBJ2-7	TRBD2	TGCGCCAGCAGCCAAGGAGCCTCGGGGGGCTACGAGCAGTACTTC	CASSQGASGGYEQYF
TRBV29-1	many	TRBJ1-2	.	TGCAGCGTTGTTGGGCTCTGGGGCTACACCTTC	CSVVGLWGYTF
TRBV20-1	many	TRBJ1-1	.	TGCAGTGCCGGGCGGGGGGAAGCTTTCTTT	CSAGRGEAFF
TRBV20-1	many	TRBJ1-2	TRBD1	TGCAGTGCTAGGCTACCACAGGGGCTCGGTGGCTACACCTTC	CSARLPQGLGGYTF
TRBV5-1	many	TRBJ2-1	TRBD2	TGCGCCAGCAGCCTCTCCGGGCGGGAGGCCTACAATGAGCAGTTCTTC	CASSLSGREAYNEQFF
TRBV5-1	many	TRBJ2-7	.	TGCGCCAGCAGCTTTGATATCTCCTACGAGCAGTACTTC	CASSFDISYEQYF
TRBV5-5	many	TRBJ2-1	.	TGTGCCAGCAGACAAGACCAGATTGTAGGTGAGCAGTTCTTC	CASRQDQIVGEQFF
TRBV7-9	many	TRBJ2-3	TRBD2	TGTGCCAGCAGCTCCCCCGGCGGGGGGGCCCTTGACGGGACAGATACGCAGTATTTT	CASSSPGGGALDGTDTQYF
TRBV18	many	TRBJ2-7	.	TGTGCCAGCTCACCCGGACCCGAGCAGTACTTC	CASSPGPEQYF
TRBV20-1	many	TRBJ2-7	.	TGCAGTGCTAGAGATGGGGGAATAGCGACCTACGAGCAGTACTTC	CSARDGGIATYEQYF
TRBV20-1	many	TRBJ1-5	.	TGCAGTGCTAGAGATGAAGGATTCGGGGGCAATCAGCCCCAGCATTTT	CSARDEGFGGNQPQHF
TRBV5-6	many	TRBJ1-1	.	TGTGCCAGCAGCTTGACGACTACCGAGGCTTTCTTT	CASSLTTTEAFF
TRBV5-5	many	TRBJ2-4	.	TGTGCCAGCAGACAGAGCCCAGCCAAAAACATTCAGTACTTC	CASRQSPAKNIQYF
TRBV28	many	TRBJ1-1	.	TGTGCCAGCCCCTCTCGGTCTGAAGCTTTCTTT	CASPSRSEAFF
TRBV6-2/TRBV6-3	many	TRBJ1-1	.	TGTGCCAGCAGTTCCCCGAGACAGGAAGCTTTCTTT	CASSSPRQEAFF
TRBV7-7	.	TRBJ2-5	.	TGTGCCAGCAGCTTAGGGGGGACACCGGGGGAGACCCAGTACTTC	CASSLGGTPGETQYF
TRBV7-9	many	TRBJ2-3	.	TGTGCCAGCGCCGACAGGCCAATTGGGGTTAGCACAGATACGCAGTATTTT	CASADRPIGVSTDTQYF
TRBV29-1	many	TRBJ1-1	.	TGCAGCGTTGCGGTCGGGGTGGGAGCTTTCTTT	CSVAVGVGAFF
TRBV27	many	TRBJ1-5	.	TGTGCCAGCAGTCCGCTGTCGGCAGCTAATCAGCCCCAGCATTTT	CASSPLSAANQPQHF
TRBV29-1	many	TRBJ2-6	TRBD1	TGCAGCGTCATGACAGGGGCCTCTGGGGCCAACGTCCTGACTTTC	CSVMTGASGANVLTF
TRBV7-9	many	TRBJ2-7	.	TGTGCCAGCAGCTTAGGAGGTTCCGGGCGCGAGCAGTACTTC	CASSLGGSGREQYF
TRBV3-1	few	TRBJ2-3	.	TGTGCCAGCAGTCACAGGGGGGGCAGCACAGATACGCAGTATTTT	CASSHRGGSTDTQYF
TRBV6-2/TRBV6-3	many	TRBJ2-5	TRBD2	TGTGCCAGCAGTTCATCAGCGGGAGTGGGTGAGACCCAGTACTTC	CASSSSAGVGETQYF
TRBV20-1	many	TRBJ2-3	TRBD1	TGCAGCCCGGGACAGGCCGGCACAGATACGCAGTATTTT	CSPGQAGTDTQYF
TRBV7-6	many	TRBJ1-2	.	TGTGCCAGCAGCCCCCGGCTACAGGGTCTCGGCAACTATGGCTACACCTTC	CASSPRLQGLGNYGYTF
TRBV27	many	TRBJ2-7	.	TGTGCCAGCAGTTTAGGCCCAGGGCTCGAGCAGTACTTC	CASSLGPGLEQYF
TRBV20-1	many	TRBJ1-2	.	TGCAGTGCACCCTCTGATCCGAGACAGAATAACTATGGCTACACCTTC	CSAPSDPRQNNYGYTF
TRBV4-1	few	TRBJ2-2	TRBD1	TGCGCCAGCAGCCCCGGGACAGGGGCGACCACCGGGGAGCTGTTTTTT	CASSPGTGATTGELFF
TRBV6-5	.	TRBJ2-7	.	TGTGCCAGCAGTTACGTCGTAGACTCCTACGAGCAGTACTTC	CASSYVVDSYEQYF
TRBV5-1	many	TRBJ2-1	.	TGCGCCAGCAGCGGTAGACTAGGGGCAGGAGATGAGCAGTTCTTC	CASSGRLGAGDEQFF
TRBV6-2/TRBV6-3	many	TRBJ2-7	.	TGTGCCAGCAGTTACGGGGGGACCTACGAGCAGTACTTC	CASSYGGTYEQYF
TRBV29-1	many	TRBJ1-1	.	TGCAGCGTTTTAAGGGACGGGAACACTGAAGCTTTCTTT	CSVLRDGNTEAFF
TRBV20-1	many	TRBJ2-7	.	TGCAGTGCTAGAGACCACCCCGAGCAGTACTTC	CSARDHPEQYF
TRBV3-1	many	TRBJ2-7	.	TGTGCCAGCAGCCAAGCCCCGGGGGTTGCCTACGAGCAGTACTTC	CASSQAPGVAYEQYF
TRBV3-1	many	TRBJ1-1	TRBD1	TGTGCCAGCAGCCCCCGGGGACAGAGGAACACTGAAGCTTTCTTT	CASSPRGQRNTEAFF
TRBV12-3/TRBV12-4	many	TRBJ1-2	.	TGTGCCAGCAGTTTCATACAGTATGGCTACACCTTC	CASSFIQYGYTF
TRBV5-1	many	TRBJ2-2	.	TGCGCCAGCAGCTTGGCCTGGTTGGTCAGGGGGAACACCGGGGAGCTGTTTTTT	CASSLAWLVRGNTGELFF